This T cell receptor (beta chain) was sequenced during a study of Ad26.COV2.S vaccination and SARS-CoV-2 variants (dated by TCRdb to the early 2020s). Context from the whole study: Vaccine-arm donors came from COV1001, a multicentre, randomized, double-blind, placebo-controlled phase I-IIa trial of Ad26.COV2.S in healthy adults. Ad26.COV2.S was given intramuscularly at 5x10^10 or 1x10^11 viral particles, as a single shot or as two shots 56 days apart. TCRbeta repertoire sequencing served as the tool for gauging how specific and how broad the SARS-CoV-2-reactive T cell receptors were following Ad26.COV2.S vaccination. The TCR-sequenced set comprised approximately 32 samples: around 20 Ad26.COV2.S vaccine recipients, 5 placebo recipients and 8 SARS-CoV-2 convalescent individuals. Participants in the trial were split at random into five groups of five each, receiving low-dose or high-dose Ad26.COV2.S once or twice, or else placebo on both occasions. Blinding of investigators to trial group allocation was maintained during experiments and outcome assessment. Study-wide findings and limitations: The study was not powered to compare responses between vaccine doses or regimens. Spike-specific TCR breadth was higher in Ad26.COV2.S recipients than in placebo recipients (P = 0.0014). Comparable non-spike TCR breadth was observed between vaccine and placebo recipients, consistent with only spike being contained in the vaccine. According to the authors, total T cell responses may have been underestimated by the TCR breadth and depth analyses. After vaccination, substantial breadth of spike-specific CD8+ and CD4+ T cell responses was reported.

On this clone: It lacks a known antigen. No qualities accompany the bases; no much larger clone lies one base away.

At the junction V is shortened by 0 bases and J by 8 bases, with 13 bases in between. According to the germline V gene, CDR1 reads SGHNT and CDR2 reads YENEEA. The CDR3 contains 14 residues, cysteine and phenylalanine counted. The sequence is cut down to CDR3 DNA, 42 bases in frame from base 1. The sample's treatment or condition label is to be understood as: 19 received Ad26.COV2.S at low or high dose, single or two shots; roughly five received placebo; per-sample allocation not given. Repertoires of vaccine and placebo recipients were sequenced from samples collected on day 63 after the first injection. In Cohort 1b, about two dozen adults aged 18-55 years were enrolled at a single site in Boston, USA, between 29 July and 7 August 2020. As a vaccine, Ad26.COV2.S was a replication-incompetent adenovirus type 26 vector that expressed a prefusion-stabilized SARS-CoV-2 spike protein derived from the original Wuhan strain.

TCRbeta CDR3 regions were sequenced with the immunoSEQ Assay. After extraction, genomic DNA underwent amplification by bias-controlled multiplex PCR, followed by high-throughput sequencing. Regarding the original processing steps: To quantify the absolute abundance of every unique TCRbeta CDR3 region, sequences were collapsed and filtered. T cell fraction was estimated by normalizing TCRbeta template counts to usable DNA, with usable DNA measured through amplification of reference genes found in all nucleated cells. Repertoire TCRs were annotated as SARS-CoV-2-specific when V gene, CDR3 amino acid sequence and J gene were exactly matched to a known reactive TCR set. The reference SARS-CoV-2 TCR set came from MIRA and was filtered for enrichment in COVID-19-positive ImmuneCODE repertoires, removing public or cross-reactive TCRs. Using the MIRA antigens, annotated TCRs were further analysed by specific ORF or by position within an ORF. Depth was the summed frequency of annotated unique rearrangements, while breadth was defined as annotated unique rearrangements over total unique productive rearrangements. Two-sided Wilcoxon rank-sum tests were used to compare TCR breadth between groups. In TCRdb, the immuneACCESS table is reduced to in-frame sequences with V and J assigned. These tables do not hold every clone; where another copy was compared, an unresolved V gene accounts for under half, and the others remain unexplained. D and trimming come from the DNA, and the V and J calls and clone size come from that table. Counted in this sample were some 480,000 clones; around 90% of them appeared once. Of the sample, roughly 12% falls within the top ten clones.

The sample was peripheral blood, taken in a trial of Ad26.COV2.S vaccine versus placebo. This receptor was taken from a person between 18 and 65 years old who received the Ad26.COV2.S COVID-19 vaccine or a placebo. The V and J segments used are TRBV11-3 and TRBJ1-2, with the D gene not confidently named. The DNA is as follows: TGTGCCAGCAGCTTAGATCGCAGTCCCAAGGGCTACACCTTC. Its translation reads: CASSLDRSPKGYTF.